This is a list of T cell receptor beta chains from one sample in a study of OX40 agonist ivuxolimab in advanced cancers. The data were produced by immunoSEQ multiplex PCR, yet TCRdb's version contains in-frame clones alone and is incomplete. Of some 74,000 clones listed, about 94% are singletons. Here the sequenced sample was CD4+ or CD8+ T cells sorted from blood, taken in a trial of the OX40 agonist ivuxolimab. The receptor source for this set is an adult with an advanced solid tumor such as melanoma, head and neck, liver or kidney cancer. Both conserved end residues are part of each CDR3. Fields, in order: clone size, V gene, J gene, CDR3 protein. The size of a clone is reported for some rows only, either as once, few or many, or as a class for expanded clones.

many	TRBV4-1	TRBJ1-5	CASSLGQNQPQHF
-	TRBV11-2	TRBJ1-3	CAHGGSGNTIYF
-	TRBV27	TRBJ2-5	CASSLARGLADQETQYF
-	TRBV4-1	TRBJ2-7	CASSQGFRASGVEQYF
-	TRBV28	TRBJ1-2	CASSLTGGFLGYTF
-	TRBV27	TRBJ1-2	CASSFLRESDGYTF
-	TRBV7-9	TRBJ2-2	CASSPGQGRSTGELFF
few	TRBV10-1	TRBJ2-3	CASSVGGQDTDTQYF
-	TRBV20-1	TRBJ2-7	CSARRDYEQYF
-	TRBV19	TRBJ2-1	CASRKLDGLAGEEQFF
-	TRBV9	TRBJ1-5	CASSVGNQPQHF
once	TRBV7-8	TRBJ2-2	CASSPGAGELFF
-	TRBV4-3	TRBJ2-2	CASSQDRGGTGELFF
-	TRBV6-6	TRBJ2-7	CASSLQGADEQYF
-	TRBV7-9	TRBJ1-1	CASSPGANTEAFF
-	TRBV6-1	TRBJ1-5	CASSTRTGNQPQHF
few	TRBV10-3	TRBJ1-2	CAISESMAEANYGYTF
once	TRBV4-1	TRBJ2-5	CASSQARDNQETQYF
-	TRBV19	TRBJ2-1	CASSRDAYNEQFF
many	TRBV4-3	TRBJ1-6	CASSPRTGSNSPLHF
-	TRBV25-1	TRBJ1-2	CASSEYPPGYGYTF
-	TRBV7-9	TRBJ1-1	CASSLFRGLNTEAFF
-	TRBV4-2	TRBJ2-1	CASSQTSGGVYEQFF
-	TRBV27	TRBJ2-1	CTSGQDEQFF
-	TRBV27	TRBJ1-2	CASSLSGQHYGYTF
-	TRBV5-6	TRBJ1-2	CASSLTYGYTF
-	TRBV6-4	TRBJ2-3	CASSDGQTSTDTQYF
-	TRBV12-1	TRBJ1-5	CASRPTGLTRYQPQHF
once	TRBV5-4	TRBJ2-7	CASSLEGHDPHEQYF
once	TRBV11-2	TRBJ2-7	CASSLTPGHEQYF
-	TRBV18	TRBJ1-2	CASSPGQDYYGYTF
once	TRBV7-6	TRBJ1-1	CASSSRGDTEAFF
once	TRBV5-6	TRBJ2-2	CASQYDSLLAAGELFF
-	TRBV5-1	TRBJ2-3	CASMRDPASTDTQYF
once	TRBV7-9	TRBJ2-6	CASSSPGSGANVLTF
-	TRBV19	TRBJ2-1	CASSKYRDEQFF
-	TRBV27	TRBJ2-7	CASSWGGGYEQYF
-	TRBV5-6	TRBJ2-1	CASSLGNAEQFF
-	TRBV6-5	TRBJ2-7	CASRGAYEQYF
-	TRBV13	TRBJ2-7	CASSLPGDRYEQYF
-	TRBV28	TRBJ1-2	CASSLPSNGYTF
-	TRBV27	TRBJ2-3	CASSLSLDSTDTQYF
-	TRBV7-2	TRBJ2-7	CASSLDSESGGYEQYF
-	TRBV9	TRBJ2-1	CASSLSGGPGNEQFF
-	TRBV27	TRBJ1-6	CASSFSGLHNSPLHF
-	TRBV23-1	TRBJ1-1	CASRGTPSMVF
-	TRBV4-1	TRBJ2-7	CASSQGDGQAYEQYF
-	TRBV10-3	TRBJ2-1	CAISEPLDGRSYNEQFF
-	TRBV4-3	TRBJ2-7	CASSQEREGSYEQYF
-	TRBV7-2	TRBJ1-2	CASSSPKGVGYTF
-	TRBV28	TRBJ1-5	CASTTPIRSNQPQHF
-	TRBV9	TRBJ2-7	CASSVAGEGYEQYF
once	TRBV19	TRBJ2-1	CASSDGYNEQFF
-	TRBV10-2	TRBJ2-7	CASSESYEQYF
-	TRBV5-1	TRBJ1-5	CASSSWPGEGNQPQHF